The T cell receptor (beta chain) under discussion was sequenced for a study of shared clonotypes between healthy human individuals. Assay used: immunoSEQ multiplex PCR; TCRdb lists only in-frame clones, some missing. The repertoire holds roughly 660,000 clones, with about 90% as singletons. There are 17 residues in the CDR3. From germline, CDR1 is MGHRA and CDR2 YSYEKL. The V and J ends lost 1 base and 4 bases, in that order; junction bases with no gene match: 6. There were only Caucasian adults among the donors, and all lived in Nashville, Tennessee. This clonotype originated in a man aged 18-30 years in good health. Some clones in this sample may be carry-over from other donors' samples. The chain joins TRBV4-1 to TRBJ2-2, with 10 bases fitting TRBD2. Input material: memory CD8+ T cells from PBMCs. The subset denotes: CD45RO+ cells pooled with CCR7-negative TemRA cells. The CDR3 DNA reads TGCGCCAGCAGCCAAGCGGTAGCGGGAGGCCCCACCGGGGAGCTGTTTTTT. It specifies CASSQAVAGGPTGELFF.